This T cell receptor (beta chain) was retrieved from a study of shared clonotypes between healthy human individuals. The study ran the assay at deep level. This table comes from immunoSEQ multiplex PCR, and its TCRdb copy is limited to in-frame clones, with some not included. The data hold some 600,000 clones, with approximately 96% observed a single time. The naive CD8 population came from CD45RO-negative cells selected for CCR7, without terminally differentiated effector memory CD45RA+ cells. The receptor was isolated from a young woman in good health. Sequencing was carried out using naive CD8+ T cells sorted from blood.

In DNA form, the CDR3 reads TGTGCCAGCAGCTTACAAGGGGAAGGTGGAGAGACCCAGTACTTC. Translating gives CASSLQGEGGETQYF. The rearrangement joins TRBV7-6 to TRBJ2-5; D may be TRBD1 (5 bases). The germline V and J ends were trimmed by 2 bases and 4 bases, with 14 bases remaining between them. The germline CDR1 and CDR2 sequences are SGHVS and FNYEAQ. The CDR3 covers 15 residues. The variable domain in full, completed from reference TRBV7-6 and TRBJ2-5, reads GAGVSQSPRYKVTKRGQDVALRCDPISGHVSLYWYRQALGQGPEFLTYFNYEAQQDKSGLPNDRFSAERPEGSISTLTIQRTEQRDSAMYRCASSLQGEGGETQYFGPGTRLLVL.